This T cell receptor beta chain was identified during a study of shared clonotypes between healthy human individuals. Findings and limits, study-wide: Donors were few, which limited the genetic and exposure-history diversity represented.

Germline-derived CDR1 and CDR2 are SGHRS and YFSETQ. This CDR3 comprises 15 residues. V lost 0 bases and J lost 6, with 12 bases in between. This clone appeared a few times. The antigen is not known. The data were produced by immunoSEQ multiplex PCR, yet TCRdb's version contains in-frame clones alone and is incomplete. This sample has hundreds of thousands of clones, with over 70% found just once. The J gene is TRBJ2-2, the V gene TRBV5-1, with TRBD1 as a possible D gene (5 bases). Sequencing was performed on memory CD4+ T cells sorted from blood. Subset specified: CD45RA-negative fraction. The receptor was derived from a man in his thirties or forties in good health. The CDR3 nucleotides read TGCGCCAGCAGCTTGGCCATATCAGGGCCCGGGGAGCTGTTTTTT. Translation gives CASSLAISGPGELFF.